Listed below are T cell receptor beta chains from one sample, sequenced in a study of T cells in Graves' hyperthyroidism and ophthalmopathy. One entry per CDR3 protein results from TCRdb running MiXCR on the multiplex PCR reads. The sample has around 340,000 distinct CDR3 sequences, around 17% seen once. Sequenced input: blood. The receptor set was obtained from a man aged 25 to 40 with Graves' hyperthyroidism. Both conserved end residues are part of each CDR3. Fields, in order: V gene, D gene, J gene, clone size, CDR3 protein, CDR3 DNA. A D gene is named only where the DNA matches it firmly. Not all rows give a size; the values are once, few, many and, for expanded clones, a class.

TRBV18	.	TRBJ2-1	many	CASSRGAGGGNEQFF	TGTGCCAGCTCACGCGGGGCCGGGGGTGGCAATGAGCAGTTCTTC
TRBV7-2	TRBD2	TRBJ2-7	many	CASSRELAATYEQYF	TGTGCCAGCAGCCGAGAACTAGCGGCGACCTACGAGCAGTACTTC
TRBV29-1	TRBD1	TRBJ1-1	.	CSVGGTAEAFF	TGCAGCGTTGGCGGGACAGCTGAAGCTTTCTTT
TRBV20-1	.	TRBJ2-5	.	CSAYIQGTQETQYF	TGCAGTGCTTATATACAGGGCACTCAAGAGACCCAGTACTTC
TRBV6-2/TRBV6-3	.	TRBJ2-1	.	CASSYDIFNEQFF	TGTGCCAGCAGTTACGACATCTTCAATGAGCAGTTCTTC
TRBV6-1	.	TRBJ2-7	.	CASRHDATYEQYF	TGTGCCAGCAGACACGACGCGACCTACGAGCAGTACTTC
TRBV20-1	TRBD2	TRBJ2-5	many	CSARSREGVETQYF	TGCAGTGCTAGATCCCGGGAGGGGGTTGAGACCCAGTACTTC
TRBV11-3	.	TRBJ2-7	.	CASGLDSASYEQYF	TGTGCCAGCGGCTTAGATAGCGCCTCCTACGAGCAGTACTTC
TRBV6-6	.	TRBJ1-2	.	CASSYEGGGYGYTF	TGTGCCAGCAGTTACGAGGGGGGCGGCTATGGCTACACCTTC
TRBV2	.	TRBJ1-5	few	CASQRINQPQHF	TGTGCCAGCCAAAGGATCAATCAGCCCCAGCATTTT
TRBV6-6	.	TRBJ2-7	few	CASSYSGHLEQYF	TGTGCCAGCAGTTACTCGGGACATCTGGAGCAGTACTTC
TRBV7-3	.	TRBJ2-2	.	CASSLWRVLNTGELFF	TGTGCCAGCAGCTTATGGAGGGTCCTGAACACCGGGGAGCTGTTTTTT
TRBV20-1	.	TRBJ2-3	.	CGARNEAGGPDTQYF	TGCGGTGCTAGAAATGAGGCCGGGGGTCCAGATACGCAGTATTTT
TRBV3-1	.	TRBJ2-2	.	CASSHSDRGELFF	TGTGCCAGCAGCCACTCCGACCGCGGGGAGCTGTTTTTT
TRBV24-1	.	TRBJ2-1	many	CATSEPLAGNNEQFF	TGTGCCACCAGTGAGCCCCTTGCGGGAAACAATGAGCAGTTCTTC
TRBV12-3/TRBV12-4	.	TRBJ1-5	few	CASSWGLSNQPQHF	TGTGCCAGCAGTTGGGGACTGAGCAATCAGCCCCAGCATTTT
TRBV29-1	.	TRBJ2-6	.	CSVASGSKAGANVLTF	TGCAGCGTAGCATCAGGGTCGAAAGCTGGGGCCAACGTCCTGACTTTC
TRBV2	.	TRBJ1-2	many	CASSEGGYADGYTF	TGTGCCAGCAGTGAGGGGGGATATGCGGATGGCTACACCTTC
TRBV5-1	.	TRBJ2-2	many	CASSLAVGAGNTGELFF	TGCGCCAGCAGCTTGGCCGTGGGGGCGGGGAACACCGGGGAGCTGTTTTTT
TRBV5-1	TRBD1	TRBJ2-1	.	CASSYRDRGVNEQFF	TGCGCCAGCAGCTACCGGGACAGGGGAGTAAATGAGCAGTTCTTC
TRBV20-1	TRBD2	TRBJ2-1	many	CSARDLGGRASYNEQFF	TGCAGTGCTAGAGATCTTGGCGGGAGGGCGTCCTACAATGAGCAGTTCTTC
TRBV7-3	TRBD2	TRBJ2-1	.	CASSSLAGGPNHPHYPYNEQFF	TGTGCCAGCAGCTCGCTAGCGGGAGGGCCGAATCACCCCCACTACCCCTACAATGAGCAGTTCTTC
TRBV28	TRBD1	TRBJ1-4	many	CASSTGQVNEKLFF	TGTGCCAGCAGCACCGGACAGGTTAATGAAAAACTGTTTTTT
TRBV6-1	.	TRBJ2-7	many	CASSSQGGTSPPYEQYF	TGTGCCAGCAGTTCACAAGGGGGAACTAGTCCCCCCTACGAGCAGTACTTC
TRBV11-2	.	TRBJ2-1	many	CASSLDVYGSYNEQFF	TGTGCCAGCAGCTTAGATGTTTACGGGTCCTACAATGAGCAGTTCTTC
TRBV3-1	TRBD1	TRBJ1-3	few	CASSQGRGPGNTIYF	TGTGCCAGCAGCCAAGGCAGGGGGCCTGGAAACACCATATATTTT
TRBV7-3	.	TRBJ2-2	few	CASSISNTGELFF	TGTGCCAGCAGCATTAGTAACACCGGGGAGCTGTTTTTT
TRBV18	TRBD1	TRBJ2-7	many	CASSPIGTGESEQYF	TGTGCCAGCTCACCCATCGGGACAGGGGAGTCCGAGCAGTACTTC
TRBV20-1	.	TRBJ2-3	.	CSARDRGHTQYF	TGCAGTGCTAGAGATCGCGGACATACGCAGTATTTT
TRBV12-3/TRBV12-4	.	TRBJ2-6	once	CASSFPPSRSGANVLTF	TGTGCCAGCAGTTTCCCCCCCAGCCGCTCTGGGGCCAACGTCCTGACTTTC
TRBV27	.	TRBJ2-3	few	CASSFRRPLLTDTQYF	TGTGCCAGCAGTTTTCGGCGGCCGTTGCTCACAGATACGCAGTATTTT
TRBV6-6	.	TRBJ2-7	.	CASSYLQQGGKYEQYF	TGTGCCAGCAGTTACTTACAACAGGGAGGAAAGTACGAGCAGTACTTC